The next 6 T cell receptor beta chains were all read from a single sample in a study of blood T cell repertoires in COVID-19. Clones were sequenced by immunoSEQ multiplex PCR, and TCRdb holds only the in-frame ones, with some missing. The sample consists of a few hundred thousand clones, roughly 89% of them appearing once. Sequencing was carried out using PBMCs or T cells enriched from blood (not recorded which). These TCRs come from a woman younger than 45 who had recovered from COVID-19.

This chain connects TRBV7-8 to TRBJ2-1; 15 positions agree with TRBD2. The CDR3 sequence is 17 residues long. Germline trimming cut 3 bases from V and 0 bases from J; bases unmatched to any gene: 0. Germline assignment: CDR1 SGHVS and CDR2 FQNEAQ. Here the CDR3 DNA reads TGTGCCAGCAGCTTGGGACTAGCGGGGGGCTCCTACAATGAGCAGTTCTTC. The encoded protein is CASSLGLAGGSYNEQFF.

The J gene is TRBJ1-1, the V gene TRBV25-1; 7 bases are a match to TRBD1. Per germline, CDR1 MGHDK and CDR2 SYGVNS. The trim removed 6 bases at V and 7 bases at J, leaving 5 bases unmatched. The CDR3 extends over 12 amino acids. CDR3 in DNA: TGTGCCAGCAGCAGGGGGTATGGTGAAGCTTTCTTT. Its protein product is CASSRGYGEAFF.

The chain joins TRBV9 to TRBJ2-5; no reliable D call. V was shortened by 3 bases and J by 5 bases, with 11 bases between the two germline ends. The germline CDR1 and CDR2 sequences are SGDLS and YYNGEE. The CDR3 contains 13 residues. In nucleotides, the CDR3 is TGTGCCAGCAGCGCCCGGTTGGAGGAGACCCAGTACTTC. This gives the protein CASSARLEETQYF.

The CDR3 DNA sequence: TGCGCCAGCAGGGGGGACAGCATTTCCTACGAGCAGTACTTC. As protein: CASRGDSISYEQYF. The chain combines TRBV5-1 with TRBJ2-7; 7 nucleotides agree with TRBD1. Looked up from germline, CDR1 is SGHRS and CDR2 is YFSETQ. The CDR3 length is 14 residues. V lost 5 bases to trimming and J lost 1 base; unmatched junction nucleotides: 6. Looking up the rest from reference TRBV5-1 and TRBJ2-7 gives the full variable domain: KAGVTQTPRYLIKTRGQQVTLSCSPISGHRSVSWYQQTPGQGLQFLFEYFSETQRNKGNFPGRFSGRQFSNSRSEMNVSTLELGDSALYLCASRGDSISYEQYFGPGTRLTVT.

This clone showed up just once. The rearrangement joins TRBV5-1 to TRBJ2-2, with a weak D call TRBD1 (6 bases). Germline V gene data show CDR1 as SGHRS and CDR2 as YFSETQ. This CDR3 is 17 amino acids long. The germline V and J ends were trimmed by 4 bases and 3 bases, with 19 bases remaining between them. The CDR3 region is CASSPVRWAGDTGELFF. Here the CDR3 DNA reads TGCGCCAGCAGCCCGGTGCGTTGGGCAGGGGACACCGGGGAGCTGTTTTTT.

The chain links TRBV27 to TRBJ1-3; 9 nucleotides agree with TRBD1. CDR1 and CDR2 from the germline V gene are MNHEY and SMNVEV (reference sequence). The V gene end was trimmed by 3 bases and the J gene end by 2 bases; junction bases not matched to a gene: 5. There are 16 residues in the CDR3. The CDR3 DNA reads TGTGCCAGCAGTTTTACCGGGACAGGGACTGGAAACACCATATATTTT. Residues: CASSFTGTGTGNTIYF.